Below are 27 T cell receptor beta chains sequenced from a single sample in a study of blood T cell repertoires in COVID-19. Assay used: immunoSEQ multiplex PCR; TCRdb lists only in-frame clones, some missing. The sample consists of around 100,000 clones, around 73% of them appearing once. The sequenced material came from peripheral blood. Source of these receptors: a man aged 60-69 years with active or convalescent COVID-19.

The rearrangement links TRBV6-2 or TRBV6-3 to TRBJ2-2; 8 bases align to TRBD2. The V gene end was trimmed by 4 bases and the J gene end by 7 bases; junction bases not matched to a gene: 11. CDR1 MNHEY and CDR2 SVGEGT come from the germline V gene. The CDR3 covers 16 residues. The CDR3 protein is CASSSLQREPNGELFF. The CDR3 DNA reads TGTGCCAGCAGTTCCCTCCAGCGGGAGCCCAACGGGGAGCTGTTTTTT.

In this sample, this clone turned up a few times. V is TRBV4-3 and J is TRBJ2-7, with D possibly matching TRBD1 (5 bases). The CDR3 covers 16 residues. V was pared by 2 bases and J by 4 bases, with 18 bases between. Germline V gene lookup returns CDR1 LGHNA and CDR2 YSLEER. CDR3 nucleotides: TGCGCCAGCAGCCAACGGAACAACCCAGGGCGGTACGAGCAGTACGTC. Protein: CASSQRNNPGRYEQYV.

This clone was counted once. V usage is TRBV7-2 and J usage is TRBJ2-1; TRBD2 matches 12 bases. The CDR3 consists of 16 residues. J gave up 4 bases and V 5 bases, and 6 bases lay outside the gene matches. In germline, CDR1 is SGHTA, CDR2 FQGNSA. The CDR3 is CASSPWTSGMYNEQFF. In nucleotides, the CDR3 is TGTGCCAGCAGCCCTTGGACTAGCGGGATGTACAATGAGCAGTTCTTC.

This chain uses TRBV5-1 with TRBJ2-7; 10 bases align to TRBD2. The V gene end was trimmed by 5 bases and the J gene end by 3 bases; junction bases not matched to a gene: 8. This CDR3 is 15 amino acids long. CDR1 and CDR2 from the germline V gene are SGHRS and YFSETQ. CDR3 in amino acids: CASSRVGLANYEQYF. CDR3 nucleotides: TGCGCCAGCAGTCGTGTGGGACTAGCGAACTACGAGCAGTACTTC.

The genes are TRBV16 and TRBJ1-1, with D perhaps matching TRBD1 (5 bases). CDR1 is KGHSY and CDR2 is FQNENV in the germline V gene. Trimming took off 4 bases at V and 9 bases at J, with 15 bases between the two ends. The CDR3 has 13 residues. Written as DNA, the CDR3 is TGTGCCAGCAGCCTAGGCCCGCAGGGAAAAGCTTTCTTT. It translates to CASSLGPQGKAFF.

This clone was picked up a small number of times. The chain joins TRBV5-1 to TRBJ2-2; 10 bases are shared with TRBD2. This CDR3 is 17 amino acids long. Germline loops: CDR1 SGHRS, CDR2 YFSETQ. Germline trimming cut 3 bases from V and 3 bases from J; bases unmatched to any gene: 8. The CDR3 coding sequence is TGCGCCAGCAGCTCAGGCAGCGGGAGGGCCGACACCGGGGAGCTGTTTTTT. Translation gives CASSSGSGRADTGELFF.

The CDR3 DNA reads TGCGCCAGCAGCTTGACAGGGGGCAACTATGGCTACACCTTC. This encodes CASSLTGGNYGYTF. The chain links TRBV5-1 to TRBJ1-2; TRBD1 matches 9 bases. With 1 base clipped from V and 2 bases from J, the junction kept 0 bases outside the gene matches. This CDR3 comprises 14 residues. Germline V lookup: CDR1 SGHRS, CDR2 YFSETQ.

This clone was seen more than once but under ten times. The chain carries TRBV5-4 and TRBJ1-1; no definite D call. CDR1 and CDR2 from the germline V gene are SGHNT and YYREEE (reference sequence). Trimming left V 0 bases short and J 5 bases short, with 8 bases between. The CDR3 contains 13 residues. The CDR3 DNA follows: TGTGCCAGCAGCTTGGGTGAGGCAACTGAAGCTTTCTTT. This gives the protein CASSLGEATEAFF.

The gene calls are TRBV19 and TRBJ2-1; 8 bases agree with TRBD2. Germline V lookup: CDR1 LNHDA, CDR2 SQIVND (reference sequence). V gave up 5 bases and J gave up 10 bases; unmatched junction bases: 7. The CDR3 spans 13 residues. CDR3 residues: CASSFGLAEEQFF. As DNA, the CDR3 is TGTGCCAGTAGTTTCGGACTAGCCGAAGAGCAGTTCTTC.

This sequence joins TRBV15 and TRBJ1-2, with TRBD1 identical over 7 bases. Looked up from germline, CDR1 is LNHNV and CDR2 is YYDKDF (reference sequence). V was clipped by 3 bases and J by 8 bases; unmatched bases: 6. The CDR3 is 13 residues long. The CDR3 region has the DNA TGTGCCACCAGCAGGGGGGACAGCGGGGGCTACACCTTC. Protein: CATSRGDSGGYTF.

There are many counts of this clone. V gene TRBV27 combines with J gene TRBJ1-6; 10 nucleotides align to TRBD1. J was trimmed by 9 bases and V by 4 bases; bases with no gene match: 9. The CDR3 spans 16 residues. Germline V gene lookup returns CDR1 MNHEY and CDR2 SMNVEV (reference sequence). The CDR3 loop is CASSSIPGQGGSPLHF. The CDR3 nucleotides read TGTGCCAGCAGTTCGATTCCTGGACAGGGGGGTTCACCCCTCCACTTT.

The V and J genes are TRBV11-2 and TRBJ1-1, with TRBD1 as a possible D gene (6 bases). The CDR3 is 13 residues long. The V and J ends lost 1 base and 6 bases respectively, with 9 bases between them. Germline V CDR1 and CDR2: SGHAT, FQNNGV. The CDR3 spells CASSLVWTAEAFF. For the CDR3, the DNA is TGTGCCAGCAGCTTAGTCTGGACAGCTGAAGCTTTCTTT.

V usage is TRBV5-1 and J usage is TRBJ1-2, with D possibly TRBD1 on 6 matching bases. V lost 2 bases, J lost 6 bases, and 20 bases lay in between. This CDR3 comprises 16 residues. From germline, CDR1 is SGHRS and CDR2 YFSETQ. The CDR3 DNA reads TGCGCCAGCAGCTTAACACGAACAGGGAGATCTGATGGCTACACCTTC. Its protein is CASSLTRTGRSDGYTF.

The J gene is TRBJ1-4, the V gene TRBV7-9; a weak D match, TRBD1 (5 bases). V lost 4 bases and J lost 5, with 14 bases in between. CDR1 is SEHNR, CDR2 FQNEAQ, per germline (reference sequence). The CDR3 is 15 residues long. CDR3 coding DNA: TGTGCCAGCAGCTCCGGGGGGACCCTAAATGAAAAACTGTTTTTT. Its translation is CASSSGGTLNEKLFF.

This rearrangement joins TRBV3-1 (or the pseudogene TRBV3-2) to TRBJ2-7; maybe TRBD2 (5 bases). From germline, CDR1 is LGHDT and CDR2 YNNKEL (reference sequence). The germline V and J ends were trimmed by 0 bases and 2 bases, with 14 bases remaining between them. The CDR3 is 16 residues long. This CDR3 is CASSQDVGRRTYEQYF. CDR3 sequence (DNA): TGTGCCAGCAGCCAAGACGTAGGGCGGAGGACCTACGAGCAGTACTTC.

This chain joins TRBV6-1 and TRBJ1-5; D is possibly TRBD1 (6 bases). Trimming stripped 4 bases from V and 1 base from J, with 17 bases between. CDR3 size: 17 residues. Germline CDR1 reads MNHNS; CDR2 reads SASEGT. As DNA, the CDR3 is TGTGCCAGCAGTGCCTACAGGGTGGGGGAAAGCAATCAGCCCCAGCATTTT. Translation: CASSAYRVGESNQPQHF.

This clone was seen a few times. The chain couples TRBV3-1 (or the pseudogene TRBV3-2) to TRBJ1-2; a possible D gene is TRBD1 (5 bases). Germline assignment: CDR1 LGHDT and CDR2 YNNKEL (reference sequence). CDR3 length equals 16 residues. Trimming shortened V by 1 base and J by 6 bases, and 18 bases separated the two germline ends. The CDR3 spells CASSQVGAGTGDGYTF. In DNA form, the CDR3 reads TGTGCCAGCAGCCAAGTAGGGGCTGGGACGGGAGATGGCTACACCTTC.

V gene TRBV5-1 combines with J gene TRBJ1-2; D unclear. The ends were cut back, 0 bases at V and 2 bases at J, with 11 bases in the middle. The CDR3 sequence is 15 residues long. Germline-derived CDR1 and CDR2 are SGHRS and YFSETQ. The CDR3 loop reads CASSLAPGPNYGYTF. In DNA form, the CDR3 reads TGCGCCAGCAGCTTGGCCCCGGGTCCGAACTATGGCTACACCTTC. Variable domain in full (rest from reference TRBV5-1 and TRBJ1-2): KAGVTQTPRYLIKTRGQQVTLSCSPISGHRSVSWYQQTPGQGLQFLFEYFSETQRNKGNFPGRFSGRQFSNSRSEMNVSTLELGDSALYLCASSLAPGPNYGYTFGSGTRLTVV.

The J gene is TRBJ2-1, the V gene TRBV4-1, with 13 bases matching TRBD2. Per germline, CDR1 MGHRA and CDR2 YSYEKL. CDR3 size: 15 residues. The J segment lost 7 bases and the V segment lost 4 bases, leaving 4 bases of the junction unmatched. This chain's CDR3 is CASSPLTSGRNEQFF. CDR3 nucleotide sequence: TGCGCCAGCAGCCCCTTGACTAGCGGGAGGAATGAGCAGTTCTTC.

The chain combines TRBV5-4 with TRBJ2-3; 10 bases fit TRBD2. CDR1 is SGHNT and CDR2 is YYREEE in the germline V gene (reference sequence). This CDR3 is 16 amino acids long. The J segment lost 6 bases and the V segment lost 2 bases, leaving 9 bases of the junction unmatched. CDR3 nucleotide sequence: TGTGCCAGCAGCTTTCGGGGGACTAGCGCGAGTGATACGCAGTATTTT. As protein: CASSFRGTSASDTQYF.

This clone was seen once. The V gene is TRBV6-5, the J gene TRBJ1-6; D remains unclear. CDR3 size: 16 residues. The ends were cut back, 0 bases at V and 4 bases at J, with 10 bases in the middle. CDR1 is MNHEY and CDR2 is SVGAGI in the germline V gene. Here the CDR3 reads CASSYSSLVYNSPLHF. The CDR3 nucleotides are TGTGCCAGCAGTTACTCGAGTCTGGTGTATAATTCACCCCTCCACTTT.

V gene TRBV11-2 combines with J gene TRBJ2-1; 10 bases line up with TRBD2. CDR1 SGHAT and CDR2 FQNNGV come from the germline V gene. The CDR3 extends over 15 amino acids. V was pared by 3 bases and J by 10 bases, with 9 bases of the junction left unmatched. The CDR3 spells CASSFASGRMGEQFF. CDR3 coding DNA: TGTGCCAGCAGCTTCGCTAGCGGGAGAATGGGGGAGCAGTTCTTC.

The gene calls are TRBV6-5 and TRBJ1-2, with 10 bases matching TRBD1. Trimming took 2 bases from V and 8 from J; bases not matched to a gene: 11. Germline V lookup: CDR1 MNHEY, CDR2 SVGAGI. This CDR3 spans 16 amino acids. The CDR3: CASSYNLGQGRFGYTF. CDR3 coding DNA: TGTGCCAGCAGTTACAATCTGGGACAGGGGCGATTCGGCTACACCTTC.

This clone was seen just once. V gene TRBV6-5 combines with J gene TRBJ1-2; the D gene is possibly TRBD1 (6 bases). Trimming stripped 5 bases from V and 7 bases from J, with 14 bases between. This CDR3 spans 13 amino acids. CDR1 is MNHEY and CDR2 is SVGAGI in the germline V gene. CDR3 sequence reads: CASSRRGLAGYTF. Here the CDR3 DNA reads TGTGCCAGCAGTCGGCGGGGGCTTGCTGGCTACACCTTC.

This chain joins TRBV4-1 and TRBJ1-5, with unresolved D. Trimming pared 1 base from V and 2 bases from J, leaving 6 bases between. This CDR3 region has 14 residues. The germline V gene encodes CDR1 MGHRA and CDR2 YSYEKL. The CDR3 is CASSQGIGNQPQHF. The CDR3 DNA reads TGCGCCAGCAGCCAAGGTATAGGCAATCAGCCCCAGCATTTT.

The V and J genes are TRBV24-1 and TRBJ2-5; 11 nucleotides line up with TRBD2. Germline-derived CDR1 and CDR2 are KGHDR and SFDVKD. There are 15 residues in the CDR3. V lost 5 bases to trimming and J lost 2 bases; unmatched junction nucleotides: 3. The CDR3 protein is CATSGWTSGQETQYF. The CDR3 bases are TGTGCCACCAGTGGGTGGACTAGCGGGCAAGAGACCCAGTACTTC.

V gene TRBV23-1 combines with J gene TRBJ2-7; D perhaps matches TRBD2 (5 bases). TRBV23-1 is known as an ORF, though its function is uncertain. The V end was cut by 4 bases, the J end by 2 bases, with 12 bases between. The CDR3 has 14 residues. CDR3 protein: CASSPRLSPYEQYV. For the CDR3, the DNA is TGCGCCAGCAGTCCACGACTAAGCCCCTACGAGCAGTACGTC.